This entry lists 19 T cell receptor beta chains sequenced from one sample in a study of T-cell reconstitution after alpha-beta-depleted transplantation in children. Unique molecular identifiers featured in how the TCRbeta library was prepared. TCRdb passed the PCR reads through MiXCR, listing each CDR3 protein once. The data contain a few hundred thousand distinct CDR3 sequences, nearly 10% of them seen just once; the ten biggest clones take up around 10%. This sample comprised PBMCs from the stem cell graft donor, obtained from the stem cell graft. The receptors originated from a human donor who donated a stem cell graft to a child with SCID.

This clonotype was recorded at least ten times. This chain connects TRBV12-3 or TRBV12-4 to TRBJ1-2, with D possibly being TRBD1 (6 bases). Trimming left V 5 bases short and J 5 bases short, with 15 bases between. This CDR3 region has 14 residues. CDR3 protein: CASSPRQVTYGYTF. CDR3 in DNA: TGTGCCAGCAGTCCTCGACAGGTGACTTATGGCTACACCTTC.

The CDR3 DNA reads TGTGCCAGCAGTTTAATTCCCCCCCAGGCGCCCGCGGGGACCCAGTACTTC. This gives the protein CASSLIPPQAPAGTQYF. The chain combines TRBV12-3 or TRBV12-4 with TRBJ2-5, with D perhaps TRBD2 (5 bases). V was trimmed by 2 bases and J by 7 bases, leaving 23 bases between them. This CDR3 is built from 17 residues.

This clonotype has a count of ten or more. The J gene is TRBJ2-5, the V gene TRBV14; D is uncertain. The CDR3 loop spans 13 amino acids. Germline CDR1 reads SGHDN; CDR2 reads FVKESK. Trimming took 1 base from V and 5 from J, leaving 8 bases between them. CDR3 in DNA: TGTGCCAGCAGCCAAGTATGGTCGGAGACCCAGTACTTC. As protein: CASSQVWSETQYF.

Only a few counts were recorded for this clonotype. CDR3 sequence: CASSPFAGVTPNTIYF. The CDR3 DNA reads as TGTGCCAGCAGCCCATTTGCAGGGGTGACTCCAAACACCATATATTTT. The chain uses TRBV7-9 and TRBJ1-3; D possibly corresponds to TRBD1 (6 bases). The CDR3 totals 16 residues. Germline CDR1 and CDR2: SEHNR and FQNEAQ (reference sequence). V was clipped by 5 bases and J by 6 bases, with 20 bases between them.

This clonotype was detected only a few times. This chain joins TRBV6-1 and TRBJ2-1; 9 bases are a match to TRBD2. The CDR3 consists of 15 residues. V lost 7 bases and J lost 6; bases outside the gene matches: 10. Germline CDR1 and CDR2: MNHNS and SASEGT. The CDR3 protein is CASIQALAGSNEQFF. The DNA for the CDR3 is TGTGCCAGCATCCAGGCGCTAGCGGGATCCAATGAGCAGTTCTTC.

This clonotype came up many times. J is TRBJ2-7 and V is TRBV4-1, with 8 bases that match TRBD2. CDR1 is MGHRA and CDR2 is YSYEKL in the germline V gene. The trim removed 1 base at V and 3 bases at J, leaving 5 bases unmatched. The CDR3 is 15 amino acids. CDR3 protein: CASSQGTGGGYEQYF. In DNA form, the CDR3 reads TGCGCCAGCAGCCAAGGGACCGGGGGGGGCTACGAGCAGTACTTC.

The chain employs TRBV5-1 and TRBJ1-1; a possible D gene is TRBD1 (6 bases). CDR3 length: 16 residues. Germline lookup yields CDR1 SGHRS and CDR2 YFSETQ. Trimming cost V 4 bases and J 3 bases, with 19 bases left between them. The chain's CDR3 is CASSLGTGTIHTEAFF. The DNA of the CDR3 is TGCGCCAGCAGCCTCGGAACAGGGACTATACACACTGAAGCTTTCTTT.

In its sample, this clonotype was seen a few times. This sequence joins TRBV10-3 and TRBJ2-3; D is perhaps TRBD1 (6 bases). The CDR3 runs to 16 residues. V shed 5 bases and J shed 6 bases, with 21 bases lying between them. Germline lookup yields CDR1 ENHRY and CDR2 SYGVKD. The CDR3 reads CAISLHTGEGVDTQYF. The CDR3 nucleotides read TGTGCCATCAGTCTACATACGGGTGAGGGGGTGGATACGCAGTATTTT.

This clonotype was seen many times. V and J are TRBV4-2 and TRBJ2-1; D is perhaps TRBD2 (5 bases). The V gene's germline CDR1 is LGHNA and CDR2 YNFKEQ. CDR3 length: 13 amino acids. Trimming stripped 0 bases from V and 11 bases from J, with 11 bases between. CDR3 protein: CASSQDAGLKQFF. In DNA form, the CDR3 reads TGTGCCAGCAGCCAAGATGCAGGACTCAAGCAGTTCTTC.

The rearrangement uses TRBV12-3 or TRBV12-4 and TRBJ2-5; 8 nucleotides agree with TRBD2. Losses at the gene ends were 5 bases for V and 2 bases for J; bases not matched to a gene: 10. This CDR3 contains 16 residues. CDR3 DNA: TGTGCCAGCAGTCCCGGTGAGCGGGGGATACAAGAGACCCAGTACTTC. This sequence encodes CASSPGERGIQETQYF.

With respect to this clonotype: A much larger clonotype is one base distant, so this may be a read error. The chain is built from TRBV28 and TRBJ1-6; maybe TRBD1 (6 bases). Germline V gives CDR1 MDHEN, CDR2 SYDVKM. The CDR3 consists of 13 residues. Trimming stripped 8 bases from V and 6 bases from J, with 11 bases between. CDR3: CASLDSLNSPLHF. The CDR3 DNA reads TGTGCCAGCTTGGACAGTCTTAATTCACCCCTCCACTTT. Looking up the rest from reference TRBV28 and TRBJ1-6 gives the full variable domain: DVKVTQSSRYLVKRTGEKVFLECVQDMDHENMFWYRQDPGLGLRLIYFSYDVKMKEKGDIPEGYSVSREKKERFSLILESASTNQTSMYLCASLDSLNSPLHFGNGTRLTVT.

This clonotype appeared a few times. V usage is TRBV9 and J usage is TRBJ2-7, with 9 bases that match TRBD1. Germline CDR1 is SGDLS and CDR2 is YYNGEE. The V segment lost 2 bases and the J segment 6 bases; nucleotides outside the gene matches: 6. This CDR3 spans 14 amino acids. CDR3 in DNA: TGTGCCAGCAGCGTCGCCGACAGGGGGACCGAGCAGTACTTC. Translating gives CASSVADRGTEQYF. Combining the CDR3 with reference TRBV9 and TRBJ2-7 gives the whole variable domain DSGVTQTPKHLITATGQRVTLRCSPRSGDLSVYWYQQSLDQGLQFLIQYYNGEERAKGNILERFSAQQFPDLHSELNLSSLELGDSALYFCASSVADRGTEQYFGPGTRLTVT.

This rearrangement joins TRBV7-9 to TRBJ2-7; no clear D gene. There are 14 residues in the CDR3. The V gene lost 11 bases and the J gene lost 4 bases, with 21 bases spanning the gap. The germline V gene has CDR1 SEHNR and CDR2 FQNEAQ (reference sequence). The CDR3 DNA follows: TGTGCCTCCCAAGACACCGCCCTTTTATACGAGCAGTACTTC. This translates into CASQDTALLYEQYF.

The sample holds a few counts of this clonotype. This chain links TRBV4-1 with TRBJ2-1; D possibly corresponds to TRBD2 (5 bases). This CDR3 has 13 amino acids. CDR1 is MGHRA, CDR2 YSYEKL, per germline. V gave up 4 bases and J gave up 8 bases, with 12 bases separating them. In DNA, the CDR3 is TGCGCCAGCAGCCCCTTACGGGGATATGAGCAGTTCTTC. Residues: CASSPLRGYEQFF.

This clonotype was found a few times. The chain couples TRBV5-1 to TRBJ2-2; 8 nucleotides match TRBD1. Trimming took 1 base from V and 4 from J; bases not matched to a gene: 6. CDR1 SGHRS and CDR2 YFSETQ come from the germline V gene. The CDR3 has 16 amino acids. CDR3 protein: CASSLLRTGLTGELFF. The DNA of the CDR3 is TGCGCCAGCAGCTTGCTAAGGACAGGGCTCACCGGGGAGCTGTTTTTT.

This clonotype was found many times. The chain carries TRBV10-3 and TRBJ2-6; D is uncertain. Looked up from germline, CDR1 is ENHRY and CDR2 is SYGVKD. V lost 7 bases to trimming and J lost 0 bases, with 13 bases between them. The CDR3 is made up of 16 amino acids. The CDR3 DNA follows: TGTGCCATCACCGATGGTCTGTTCTCTGGGGCCAACGTCCTGACTTTC. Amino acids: CAITDGLFSGANVLTF.

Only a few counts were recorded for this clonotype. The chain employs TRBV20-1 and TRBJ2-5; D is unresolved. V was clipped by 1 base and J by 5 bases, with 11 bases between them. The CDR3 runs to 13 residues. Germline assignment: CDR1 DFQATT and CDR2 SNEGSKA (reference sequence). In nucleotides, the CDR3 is TGCAGTGCTAGAGTATCCAGGTGGGAGACCCAGTACTTC. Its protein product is CSARVSRWETQYF.

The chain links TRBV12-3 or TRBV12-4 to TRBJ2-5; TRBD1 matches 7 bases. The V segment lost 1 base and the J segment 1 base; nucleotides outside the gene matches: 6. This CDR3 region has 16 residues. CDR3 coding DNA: TGTGCCAGCAGTTTAGTGGGACAGAGTACCCAAGAGACCCAGTACTTC. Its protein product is CASSLVGQSTQETQYF.

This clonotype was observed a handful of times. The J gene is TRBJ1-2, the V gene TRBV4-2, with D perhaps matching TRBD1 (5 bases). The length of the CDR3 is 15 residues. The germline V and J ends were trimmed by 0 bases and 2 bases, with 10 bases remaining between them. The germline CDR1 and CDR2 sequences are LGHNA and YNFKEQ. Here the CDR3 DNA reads TGTGCCAGCAGCCAAGATAGGGGACTGAACTATGGCTACACCTTC. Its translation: CASSQDRGLNYGYTF.